A single sample is the source of the 24 T cell receptor beta chains below, sequenced in a study of spatial heterogeneity in lung cancer. Time point: sample taken at primary tumor resection. The authors sequenced whole RNA from tumor, nontumor lung or frozen PBMC without sorting. TCRdb reprocessed the 5' RACE reads via MiXCR and lists one record per CDR3 protein. The repertoire holds approximately 40,000 distinct CDR3 sequences, with 7.5% as singletons. The sample in question was PBMCs, obtained at surgery. The receptors stem from a male donor with early-stage non-small cell lung cancer.

This clonotype has ten or more counts. The chain couples TRBV29-1 to TRBJ2-7, with a tentative D call TRBD2 (5 bases). The CDR3 consists of 10 residues. V lost 4 bases to trimming and J lost 4 bases, with 5 bases between them. Germline V lookup: CDR1 SQVTM, CDR2 ANQGSEA. CDR3: CSVGGYEQYF. CDR3 DNA: TGCAGCGTTGGAGGGTACGAGCAGTACTTC.

This clonotype has ten or more counts. J is TRBJ2-1 and V is TRBV7-6; 11 nucleotides agree with TRBD2. V trimming: 1 base; J trimming: 5 bases; junction bases outside the gene matches: 1. The CDR3 covers 15 residues. Germline CDR1 reads SGHVS; CDR2 reads FNYEAQ. The CDR3 here is CASSLEGLADNEQFF. DNA of the CDR3: TGTGCCAGCAGCTTAGAGGGACTAGCGGACAATGAGCAGTTCTTC.

This clonotype showed up just a few times. The chain uses TRBV5-1 and TRBJ2-6; 14 nucleotides agree with TRBD2. The CDR3 spans 19 residues. Trimming removed 3 bases from V and 1 base from J; junction bases left unmatched: 6. Germline V gene lookup returns CDR1 SGHRS and CDR2 YFSETQ. CDR3 protein: CASSSGLAGGGSGANVLTF. The DNA of the CDR3 is TGCGCCAGCAGCTCTGGACTAGCGGGAGGAGGATCTGGGGCCAACGTCCTGACTTTC. Combining the CDR3 with reference TRBV5-1 and TRBJ2-6 gives the whole variable domain KAGVTQTPRYLIKTRGQQVTLSCSPISGHRSVSWYQQTPGQGLQFLFEYFSETQRNKGNFPGRFSGRQFSNSRSEMNVSTLELGDSALYLCASSSGLAGGGSGANVLTFGAGSRLTVL.

At least ten counts were recorded for this clonotype. The V and J genes are TRBV11-3 and TRBJ1-1; 9 bases align to TRBD1. V gave up 3 bases and J gave up 5 bases; unmatched junction bases: 4. CDR3 length: 14 amino acids. The germline gives CDR1 SGHNT, CDR2 YENEEA. CDR3 in DNA: TGTGCCAGCAGCTTTGGGACAGGGTGGACTGAAGCTTTCTTT. This translates into CASSFGTGWTEAFF. Full variable domain (outside the CDR3, taken from reference TRBV11-3 and TRBJ1-1): EAGVVQSPRYKIIEKKQPVAFWCNPISGHNTLYWYLQNLGQGPELLIRYENEEAVDDSQLPKDRFSAERLKGVDSTLKIQPAELGDSAVYLCASSFGTGWTEAFFGQGTRLTVV.

There are many counts of this clonotype. The V gene is TRBV24-1, the J gene TRBJ1-5; 10 bases agree with TRBD1. This CDR3 is 15 amino acids long. The germline V gene encodes CDR1 KGHDR and CDR2 SFDVKD. V was pared by 6 bases and J by 2 bases, with 3 bases of the junction left unmatched. The CDR3 nucleotides read TGTGCCACCAGTAGGGGGACAGGGGGCAATCAGCCCCAGCATTTT. This gives the protein CATSRGTGGNQPQHF.

This clonotype showed up many times. The V and J genes are TRBV29-1 and TRBJ1-2; D is possibly TRBD1 (6 bases). Germline V lookup: CDR1 SQVTM, CDR2 ANQGSEA. The germline V and J ends were trimmed by 1 base and 0 bases, with 12 bases remaining between them. The CDR3 spans 15 residues. The CDR3 is CSVEVGDNSNYGYTF. For the CDR3, the DNA is TGCAGCGTTGAAGTCGGGGACAACTCTAACTATGGCTACACCTTC.

In the case of this clonotype: A much larger clone lies a single base off, so this may be a read error. The chain uses TRBV7-3 and TRBJ2-4; D unclear. The CDR3 extends over 13 amino acids. Germline V lookup: CDR1 SGHTA, CDR2 FQGTGA. The CDR3 DNA is TGTACCAGCAGCCAGACAGCCAAAAACATTCAGTACTTC. This gives the protein CTSSQTAKNIQYF.

J is TRBJ2-3 and V is TRBV7-3, with TRBD2 matching 8 bases. The CDR3 is 15 residues long. Germline values: CDR1 SGHTA, CDR2 FQGTGA. The V segment lost 3 bases and the J segment 3 bases; nucleotides outside the gene matches: 5. CDR3 sequence (DNA): TGTGCCAGCAGCTTGCTCGGGGGGGCAACAGATACGCAGTATTTT. This sequence encodes CASSLLGGATDTQYF.

This clonotype came up many times. The chain uses TRBV7-9 and TRBJ2-3; D is possibly TRBD2 (5 bases). CDR1 is SEHNR and CDR2 is FQNEAQ in the germline V gene (reference sequence). There are 12 residues in the CDR3. The germline V and J ends were trimmed by 3 bases and 7 bases, with 8 bases remaining between them. The CDR3 region is CASSLEEYTQYF. The DNA of the CDR3 is TGTGCCAGCAGCTTGGAGGAATATACGCAGTATTTT.

This chain joins TRBV6-2 or TRBV6-3 and TRBJ2-5, with TRBD2 matching over 14 bases. Germline V gene lookup returns CDR1 MNHEY and CDR2 SVGEGT. The CDR3 covers 15 residues. V dropped 7 bases and J dropped 4; count of bases not matched to a gene: 5. DNA of the CDR3: TGTGCCAGCAAGACTAGCGGGAGGGCTAGAGAGACCCAGTACTTC. This codes for CASKTSGRARETQYF.

This clonotype came up many times. This chain joins TRBV2 and TRBJ2-3; a weak D match, TRBD1 (6 bases). The CDR3 loop spans 13 amino acids. Germline CDR1 is SNHLY and CDR2 is FYNNEI. V lost 6 bases to trimming and J lost 2 bases, with 9 bases between them. The CDR3 region is CASRGDITDTQYF. DNA of the CDR3: TGTGCCAGCAGGGGGGACATCACAGATACGCAGTATTTT.

This rearrangement joins TRBV5-5 to TRBJ1-3; TRBD1 matches 7 bases. The CDR3 spans 15 residues. The trim removed 5 bases at V and 3 bases at J, leaving 8 bases unmatched. Germline loops: CDR1 SGHKS, CDR2 YYEKEE (reference sequence). The CDR3 reads CASSSSQGLGNTIYF. As DNA, the CDR3 is TGTGCCAGCAGTTCTTCACAGGGGCTTGGAAACACCATATATTTT.

This clonotype was counted ten times or more. This CDR3 is CASGRQAINQPQHF. DNA of the CDR3: TGTGCCAGCGGGAGACAGGCGATTAATCAGCCCCAGCATTTT. The rearrangement links TRBV6-1 to TRBJ1-5; maybe TRBD1 (6 bases). Trimming stripped 8 bases from V and 4 bases from J, with 15 bases between. The CDR3 has 14 residues. The germline V gene encodes CDR1 MNHNS and CDR2 SASEGT.

This clonotype was detected a few times. The chain is built from TRBV5-5 and TRBJ2-2, with TRBD2 matching 9 bases. Germline V gene sequence: CDR1 SGHKS, CDR2 YYEKEE (reference sequence). V trimming: 4 bases; J trimming: 5 bases; junction bases outside the gene matches: 3. The CDR3 covers 14 residues. This chain's CDR3 is CASSTTSGTGELFF. The CDR3 DNA reads TGTGCCAGCAGCACGACTAGCGGTACCGGGGAGCTGTTTTTT.

This clonotype was recorded many times. The chain joins TRBV6-2 or TRBV6-3 to TRBJ2-2; TRBD2 is a possible D gene (5 bases). Germline V gives CDR1 MNHEY, CDR2 SVGEGT. The ends were cut back, 1 base at V and 4 bases at J, with 10 bases in the middle. The CDR3 length is 15 residues. The CDR3 region has the DNA TGTGCCAGCAGTTACTTCTGGGCGGGCACCGGGGAGCTGTTTTTT. Translated, it gives CASSYFWAGTGELFF.

This clonotype was seen repeatedly, ten times or more. This sequence joins TRBV6-5 and TRBJ1-1, with D possibly TRBD1 on 6 matching bases. The V and J ends lost 2 bases and 5 bases respectively, with 12 bases between them. The CDR3 is 14 amino acids. From germline, CDR1 is MNHEY and CDR2 SVGAGI. CDR3 nucleotide sequence: TGTGCCAGCAGTTACAGAAAGGGGGGGACTGAAGCTTTCTTT. Its protein product is CASSYRKGGTEAFF.

At least ten counts were recorded for this clonotype. This chain connects TRBV28 to TRBJ2-7; 10 bases line up with TRBD1. Germline V CDR1 and CDR2: MDHEN, SYDVKM. J lost 6 bases, V lost 6 bases, and 8 bases had no gene match. This CDR3 has 14 amino acids. This chain's CDR3 is CASRPGTGAGEQYF. The CDR3 DNA sequence: TGTGCCAGCAGACCCGGGACAGGGGCCGGCGAGCAGTACTTC.

This clonotype occurred many times. The genes are TRBV6-5 and TRBJ2-1, with TRBD2 matching 9 bases. Germline CDR1 reads MNHEY; CDR2 reads SVGAGI. V was pared by 2 bases and J by 7 bases, with 6 bases of the junction left unmatched. The CDR3 length is 15 residues. In DNA form, the CDR3 reads TGTGCCAGCAGTTACGCGGGAGGGCCTTTGAATGAGCAGTTCTTC. It codes for CASSYAGGPLNEQFF.

This clonotype has only a few counts. A read error may account for a junction end that differs from germline. The chain employs TRBV7-7 and TRBJ2-3, with a weak D call TRBD2 (6 bases). Germline CDR1 reads SSHAT; CDR2 reads FNYEAQ (reference sequence). The CDR3 is 16 residues long. The CDR3 sequence: CASSLLSGGGTDTQYF. The CDR3 bases are TGTGCTAGCAGCTTATTAAGCGGAGGGGGCACAGATACGCAGTATTTT. Variable domain in full (rest from reference TRBV7-7 and TRBJ2-3): GAGVSQSPRYKVTKRGQDVTLRCDPISSHATLYWYQQALGQGPEFLTYFNYEAQPDKSGLPSDRFSAERPEGSISTLTIQRTEQRDSAMYRCASSLLSGGGTDTQYFGPGTRLTVL.

At least ten counts were recorded for this clonotype. V is TRBV5-1 and J is TRBJ1-2; no firm D call. Germline V gives CDR1 SGHRS, CDR2 YFSETQ. The CDR3 is 13 residues long. The germline V and J ends were trimmed by 2 bases and 8 bases, with 13 bases remaining between them. CDR3 sequence reads: CASSLGLETGYTF. For the CDR3, the DNA is TGCGCCAGCAGCTTAGGCCTCGAGACCGGCTACACCTTC.

This clonotype has ten or more counts. The V and J genes are TRBV11-2 and TRBJ2-5, with no clear D. CDR1 is SGHAT, CDR2 FQNNGV, per germline. The CDR3 is 11 residues long. Trimming pared 7 bases from V and 3 bases from J, leaving 6 bases between. The CDR3 DNA reads TGTGCCAGCAAAATAGAAGAGACCCAGTACTTC. It specifies CASKIEETQYF.

This clonotype appeared many times. CDR3 DNA sequence: TGTGCCAGCCGCGGGGGGGGCAGGAGTCAAGAGACCCAGTACTTC. Translating it yields CASRGGGRSQETQYF. This sequence joins TRBV12-3 or TRBV12-4 and TRBJ2-5, with 9 bases identical to TRBD2. Trimming removed 8 bases from V and 2 bases from J; junction bases left unmatched: 9. The CDR3 is made up of 15 amino acids.

This clonotype has a count of ten or more. The chain uses TRBV25-1 and TRBJ2-7, with TRBD1 matching over 9 bases. With V trimmed by 2 bases and J by 5 bases, 25 bases remained unmatched. The CDR3 has 21 residues. Germline CDR1 reads MGHDK; CDR2 reads SYGVNS. As DNA, the CDR3 is TGTGCCAGCAGTGAAGGAGGACAGGGGCAAGCTCCTACGAGCAGTAGAAACGAGCAGTACGTC. Residues: CASSEGGQGQAPTSSRNEQYV.

The chain is built from TRBV2 and TRBJ2-3, with 7 bases lining up with TRBD2. Per the germline V gene, CDR1 is SNHLY and CDR2 is FYNNEI. V was pared by 1 base and J by 2 bases, with 3 bases of the junction left unmatched. The CDR3 contains 15 residues. Written as DNA, the CDR3 is TGTGCCAGCAGTGAAGAGCTAGCGGACACAGATACGCAGTATTTT. Its protein is CASSEELADTDTQYF.